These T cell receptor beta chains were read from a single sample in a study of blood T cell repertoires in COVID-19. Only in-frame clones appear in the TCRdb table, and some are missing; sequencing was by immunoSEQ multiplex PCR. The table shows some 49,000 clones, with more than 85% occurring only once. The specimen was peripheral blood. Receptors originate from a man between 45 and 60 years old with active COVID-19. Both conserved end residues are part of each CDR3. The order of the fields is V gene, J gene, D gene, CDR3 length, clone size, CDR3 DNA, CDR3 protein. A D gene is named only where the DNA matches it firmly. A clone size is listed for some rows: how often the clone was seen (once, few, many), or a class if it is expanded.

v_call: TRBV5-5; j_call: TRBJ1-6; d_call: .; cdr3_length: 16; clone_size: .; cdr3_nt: TGTGCCAGCAGCTTGACCCTGAGCTCCTATAATTCACCCCTCCACTTT; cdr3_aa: CASSLTLSSYNSPLHF
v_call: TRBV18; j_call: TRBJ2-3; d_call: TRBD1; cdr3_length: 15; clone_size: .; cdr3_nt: TGTGCCAGCTCACCAACCCAGGGGGGCACAGATACGCAGTATTTT; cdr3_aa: CASSPTQGGTDTQYF
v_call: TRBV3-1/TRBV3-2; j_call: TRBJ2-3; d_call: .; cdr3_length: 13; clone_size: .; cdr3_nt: TGTGCCAGCAGCCAGAGGTCCACAGATACGCAGTATTTT; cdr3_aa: CASSQRSTDTQYF
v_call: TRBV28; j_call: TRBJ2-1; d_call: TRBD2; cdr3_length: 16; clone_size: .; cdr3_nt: TGTGCCAGCAGGGCAGACAGGGGGACTAGCGGACATGAGCAGTTCTTC; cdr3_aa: CASRADRGTSGHEQFF
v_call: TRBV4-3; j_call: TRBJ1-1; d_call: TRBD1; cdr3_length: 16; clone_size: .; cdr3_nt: TGCGCCAGCAGCCAAGATTCTGCGACAGGGGATATAGAAGCTTTCTTT; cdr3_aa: CASSQDSATGDIEAFF
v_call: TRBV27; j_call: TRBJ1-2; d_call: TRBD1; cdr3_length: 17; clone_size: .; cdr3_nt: TGTGCCAGCAGTTTATCTTACATAGGCGGGACAGAATATGGCTACACCTTC; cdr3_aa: CASSLSYIGGTEYGYTF
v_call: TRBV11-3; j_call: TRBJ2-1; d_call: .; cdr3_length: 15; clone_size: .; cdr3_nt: TGTGCCAGCAGCTTAGGTGGCACCTCCTACAATGAGCAGTTCTTC; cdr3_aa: CASSLGGTSYNEQFF
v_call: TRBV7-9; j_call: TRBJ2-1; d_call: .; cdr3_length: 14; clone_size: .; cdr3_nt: TGTGCCAGCAGCCCGGAGGGCTCCTACAATGAGCAGTTCTTC; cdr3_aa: CASSPEGSYNEQFF
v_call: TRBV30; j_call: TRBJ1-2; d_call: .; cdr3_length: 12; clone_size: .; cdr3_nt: TGTGCCTGGAGTGAACTTAACTATGGCTACACCTTC; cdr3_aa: CAWSELNYGYTF
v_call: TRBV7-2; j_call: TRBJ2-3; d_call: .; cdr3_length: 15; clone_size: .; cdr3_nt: TGTGCCAGCAGCTTCTACGGCGCGGTCACAGATACGCAGTATTTT; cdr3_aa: CASSFYGAVTDTQYF
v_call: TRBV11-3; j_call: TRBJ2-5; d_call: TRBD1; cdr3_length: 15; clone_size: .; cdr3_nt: TGTGCCAGCAGCTTAACAGGGGAGCCGCAAGAGACCCAGTACTTC; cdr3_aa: CASSLTGEPQETQYF
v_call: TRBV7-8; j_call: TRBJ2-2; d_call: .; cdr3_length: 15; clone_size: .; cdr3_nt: TGTGCCAGCAGCCGGAGTCTAGCGAACACCGGGGAGCTGTTTTTT; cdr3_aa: CASSRSLANTGELFF
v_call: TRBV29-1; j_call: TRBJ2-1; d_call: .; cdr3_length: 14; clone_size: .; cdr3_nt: TGCAGCGTTGTGTCCCAGGGGATATACAATGAGCAGTTCTTC; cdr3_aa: CSVVSQGIYNEQFF
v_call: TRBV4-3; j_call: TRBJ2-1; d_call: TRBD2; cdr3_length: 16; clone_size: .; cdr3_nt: TGCGCCAGCAGCCAAGAGACAGCGGGGGGGCTAAATGAGCAGTTCTTC; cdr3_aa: CASSQETAGGLNEQFF
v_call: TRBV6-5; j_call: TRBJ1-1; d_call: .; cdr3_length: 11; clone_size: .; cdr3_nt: TGTGCCAGCTCAACCGGCGGTGAAGCTTTCTTT; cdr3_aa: CASSTGGEAFF
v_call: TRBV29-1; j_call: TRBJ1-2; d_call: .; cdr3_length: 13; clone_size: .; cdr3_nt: TGCAGCGCAGCACAGCAACCCAACTATGGCTACACCTTC; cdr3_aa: CSAAQQPNYGYTF
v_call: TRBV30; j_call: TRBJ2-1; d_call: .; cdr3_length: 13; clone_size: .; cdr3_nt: TGTGCCTGGAACGGGGGAACCTACAATGAGCAGTTCTTC; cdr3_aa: CAWNGGTYNEQFF
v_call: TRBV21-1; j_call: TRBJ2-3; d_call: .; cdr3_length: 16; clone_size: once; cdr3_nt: TGTGCCAGCAGCAAAGCGCGGGGAGATCCGGCAGATACGCAGTATTTT; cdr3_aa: CASSKARGDPADTQYF
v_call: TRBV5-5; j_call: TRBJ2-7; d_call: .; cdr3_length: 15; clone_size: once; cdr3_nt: TGTGCCAGCAGCTTGGGAAGGGGGGGGGCCTACGAGCAGTACTTC; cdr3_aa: CASSLGRGGAYEQYF
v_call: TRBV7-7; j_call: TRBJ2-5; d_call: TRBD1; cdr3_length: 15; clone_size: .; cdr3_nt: TGTGCCAGCAGCTTGGCAACAGGGGTCCAAGAGACCCAGTACTTC; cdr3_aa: CASSLATGVQETQYF
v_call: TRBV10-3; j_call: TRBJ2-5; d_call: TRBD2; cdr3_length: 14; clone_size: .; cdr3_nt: TGTGCCATCAGTGGACTAGCGGGCCAAGAGACCCAGTACTTC; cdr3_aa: CAISGLAGQETQYF
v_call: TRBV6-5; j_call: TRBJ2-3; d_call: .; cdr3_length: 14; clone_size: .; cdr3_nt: TGTGCCAGCAGTTTTGGTTTGGGGGGAGATACGCAGTATTTT; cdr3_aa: CASSFGLGGDTQYF
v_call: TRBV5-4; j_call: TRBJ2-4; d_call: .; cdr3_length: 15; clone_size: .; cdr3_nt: TGTGCCAGCAGCTTGGCCTCACAGGGCGGCTTTAGAGAGTACTTC; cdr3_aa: CASSLASQGGFREYF
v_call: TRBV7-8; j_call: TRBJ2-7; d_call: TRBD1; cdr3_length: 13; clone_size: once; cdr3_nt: TGTGCCAGCAGCCCTGGGACAGGGGCCTCCCAGTACTTC; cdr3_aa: CASSPGTGASQYF
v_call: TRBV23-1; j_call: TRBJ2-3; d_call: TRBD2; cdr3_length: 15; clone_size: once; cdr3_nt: TGCGCCAGCAGTCAATCAACACTAGCGGGAGATACGCAGTATTTT; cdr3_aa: CASSQSTLAGDTQYF
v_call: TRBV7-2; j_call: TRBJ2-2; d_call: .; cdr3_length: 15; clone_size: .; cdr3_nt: TGTGCCAGCAGCTTAGATATAGGCGGCACCGGGGAGCTGTTTTTT; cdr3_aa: CASSLDIGGTGELFF
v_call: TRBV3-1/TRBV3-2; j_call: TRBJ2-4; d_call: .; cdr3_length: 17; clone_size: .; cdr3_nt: TGTGCCAGCAGCCAAGAGTTCCGGGTATCGTTCAAAAACATTCAGTACTTC; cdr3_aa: CASSQEFRVSFKNIQYF
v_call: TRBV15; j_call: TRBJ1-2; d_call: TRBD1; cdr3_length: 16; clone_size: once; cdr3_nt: TGTGCCACCAGCAGGGAAAAGGGACAGCTGAACTATGGCTACACCTTC; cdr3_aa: CATSREKGQLNYGYTF
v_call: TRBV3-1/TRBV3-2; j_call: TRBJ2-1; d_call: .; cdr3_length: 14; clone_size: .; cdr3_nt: TGTGCCAGCAGCCAGAGGGGGGGTCGGAATGAGCAGTTCTTC; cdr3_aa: CASSQRGGRNEQFF
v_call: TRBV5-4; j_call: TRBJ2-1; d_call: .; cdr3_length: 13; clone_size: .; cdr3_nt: TGTGCCAGCAGCTTCGTGGGGGGCAATGAGCAGTTCTTC; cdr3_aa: CASSFVGGNEQFF
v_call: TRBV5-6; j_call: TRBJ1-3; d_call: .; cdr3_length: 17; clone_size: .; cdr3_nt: TGTGCCAGCAGCACACGCTACAGGGCCTACTCTGGAAACACCATATATTTT; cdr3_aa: CASSTRYRAYSGNTIYF
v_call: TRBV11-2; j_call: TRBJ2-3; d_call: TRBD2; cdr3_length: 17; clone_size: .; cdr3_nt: TGTGCCAGCACCGGGACAGCGGGAGGGATCTACACAGATACGCAGTATTTT; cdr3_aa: CASTGTAGGIYTDTQYF
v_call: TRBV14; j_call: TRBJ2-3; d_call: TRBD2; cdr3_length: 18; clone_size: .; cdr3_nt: TGTGCCAGCAGCCAAGTTAGATGGGGGGGACTCCGCACAGATACGCAGTATTTT; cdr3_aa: CASSQVRWGGLRTDTQYF
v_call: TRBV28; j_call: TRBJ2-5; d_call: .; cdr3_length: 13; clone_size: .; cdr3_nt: TGTGCCAGCAGTGGATCAGGGGCAGAGACCCAGTACTTC; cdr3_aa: CASSGSGAETQYF
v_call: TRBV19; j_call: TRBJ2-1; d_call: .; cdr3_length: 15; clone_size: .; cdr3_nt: TGTGCCAGTAGTATGCTCGGGGCTAGCGAGGAAAAAGCGCTCTTC; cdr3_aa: CASSMLGASEEKALF
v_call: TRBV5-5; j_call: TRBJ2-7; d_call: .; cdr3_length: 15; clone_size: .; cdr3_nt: TGTGCCAGCAGCTTCTCAGGACAGAGCTCCTACGAGCAGTACTTC; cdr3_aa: CASSFSGQSSYEQYF
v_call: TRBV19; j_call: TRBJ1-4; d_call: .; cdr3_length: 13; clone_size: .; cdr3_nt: TGTGCCAGTAGTATATCGGGTAATGAAAAACTGTTTTTT; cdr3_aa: CASSISGNEKLFF
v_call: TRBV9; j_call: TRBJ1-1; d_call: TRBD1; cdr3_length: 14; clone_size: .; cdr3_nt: TGTGCCAGCAGCGTAGGACAGGGGACCACTGAAGCTTTCTTT; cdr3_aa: CASSVGQGTTEAFF
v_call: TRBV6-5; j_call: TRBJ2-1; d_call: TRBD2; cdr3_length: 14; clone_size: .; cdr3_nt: TGTGCCAGCAGTTACCCGATGGGAGGGAATGAGCAGTTCTTC; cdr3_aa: CASSYPMGGNEQFF
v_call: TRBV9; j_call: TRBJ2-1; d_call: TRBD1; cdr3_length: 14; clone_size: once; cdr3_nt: TGTGCCAGCAGCCCCCGGACAGGGGGGCATGAGCAGTTCTTC; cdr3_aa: CASSPRTGGHEQFF
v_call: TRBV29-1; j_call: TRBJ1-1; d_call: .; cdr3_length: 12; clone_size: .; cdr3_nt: TGCAGCGTTGAACACAGTCACACTGAAGCTTTCTTT; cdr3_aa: CSVEHSHTEAFF
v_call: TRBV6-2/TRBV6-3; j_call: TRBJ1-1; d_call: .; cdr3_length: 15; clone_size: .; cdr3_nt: TGTGCCAGCAGTTACCTTAGCATCAGGAACACTGAAGCTTTCTTT; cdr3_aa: CASSYLSIRNTEAFF
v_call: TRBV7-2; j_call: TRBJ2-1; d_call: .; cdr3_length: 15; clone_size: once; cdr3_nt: TGTGCCAGCAGCTTAGAAACGAGCTCCTACAATGAGCAGTTCTTC; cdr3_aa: CASSLETSSYNEQFF
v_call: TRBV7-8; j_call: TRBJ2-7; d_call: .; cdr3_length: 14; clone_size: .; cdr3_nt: TGTGCCAGCAGCTTAGTCCTAGCGTCCTACGAGCAGTACTTC; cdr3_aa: CASSLVLASYEQYF
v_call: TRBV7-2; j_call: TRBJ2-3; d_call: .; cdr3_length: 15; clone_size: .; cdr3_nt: TGTGCCAGCAGCTTAAGAAACGCTCTCGGGGATACGCAGTATTTT; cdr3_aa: CASSLRNALGDTQYF
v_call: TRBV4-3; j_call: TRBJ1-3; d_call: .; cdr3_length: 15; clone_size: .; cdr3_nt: TGCGCCAGCAGCCAGGGCCGCAGCTCTGGAAACACCATATATTTT; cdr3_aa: CASSQGRSSGNTIYF
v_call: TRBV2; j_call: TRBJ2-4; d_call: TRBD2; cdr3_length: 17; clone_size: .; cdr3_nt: TGTGCCAGCAGCTACGGGGGGAAGCGGGAACCCAAAAACATTCAGTACTTC; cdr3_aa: CASSYGGKREPKNIQYF
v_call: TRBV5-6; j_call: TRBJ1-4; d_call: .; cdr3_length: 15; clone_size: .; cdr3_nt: TGTGCCAGCAGCCTGAGGCGACAGCTTAATGAAAAACTGTTTTTT; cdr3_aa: CASSLRRQLNEKLFF
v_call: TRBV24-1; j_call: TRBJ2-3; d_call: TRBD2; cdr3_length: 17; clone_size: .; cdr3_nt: TGTGCCACCAGTGATTTGCTTAGCGGGAGGGCCGTGGATACGCAGTATTTT; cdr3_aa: CATSDLLSGRAVDTQYF
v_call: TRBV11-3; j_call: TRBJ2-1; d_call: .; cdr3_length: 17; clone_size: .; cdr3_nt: TGTGCCAGCAGCTTAGAAGGAGCATTCAACCCCTACAATGAGCAGTTCTTC; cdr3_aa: CASSLEGAFNPYNEQFF
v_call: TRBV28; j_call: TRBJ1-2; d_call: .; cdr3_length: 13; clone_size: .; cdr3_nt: TGTGCCAGCAGTTCGAGCAGCGTCTATGGCTACACCTTC; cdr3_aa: CASSSSSVYGYTF
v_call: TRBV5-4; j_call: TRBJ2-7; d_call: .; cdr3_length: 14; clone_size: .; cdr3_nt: TGTGCCAGCAGCCTCGGAGGGGCGATCTACGAGCAGTACTTC; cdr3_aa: CASSLGGAIYEQYF
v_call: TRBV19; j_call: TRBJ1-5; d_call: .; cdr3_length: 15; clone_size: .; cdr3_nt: TGTGCCAGTAGTCCGAGCGGGACCTTGAATCAGCCCCAGCATTTT; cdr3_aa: CASSPSGTLNQPQHF
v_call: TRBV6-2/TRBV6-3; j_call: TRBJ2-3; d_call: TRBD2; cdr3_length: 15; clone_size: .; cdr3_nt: TGTGCCAGCAGTACCGGACTAGTCGGGACAGATACGCAGTATTTT; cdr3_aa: CASSTGLVGTDTQYF
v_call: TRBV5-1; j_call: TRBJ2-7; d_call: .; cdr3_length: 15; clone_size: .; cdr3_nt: TGCGCCAGCAGCGCCCTTTACGGGGACACCTACGAGCAGTACTTC; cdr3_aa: CASSALYGDTYEQYF
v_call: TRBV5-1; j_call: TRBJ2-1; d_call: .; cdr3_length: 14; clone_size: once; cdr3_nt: TGCGCCAGCAGCCCCCAGGGGTACTCCAATGAGCAGTTCTTC; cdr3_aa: CASSPQGYSNEQFF
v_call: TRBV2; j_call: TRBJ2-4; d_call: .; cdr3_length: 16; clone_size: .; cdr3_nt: TGTGCCAGCAGTGAAGCAGGCGGGGTAAAGGGGAACATTCAGTACTTC; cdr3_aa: CASSEAGGVKGNIQYF